This entry describes one T cell receptor beta chain. These data belong to a study of blood T cell repertoires in COVID-19. Study-level background: Acute-phase and convalescent COVID-19 samples originated in the United States, Italy and Spain. PBMCs, B-cell-depleted T cells, or T cells provided the cDNA or gDNA that made up the material.

This CDR3 is built from 13 residues. CDR1 and CDR2 from the germline V gene are MDHEN and SYDVKM. V lost 5 bases and J lost 10, with 17 bases in between. Authors' analysis steps: Estimates of nucleated cell counts were drawn from the amplification of reference gene primers. Only in-frame clones appear in the TCRdb table, and some are missing; sequencing was by immunoSEQ multiplex PCR. V and J calls and clone size are those listed in that table; D and trimming were worked out from the DNA. The sample lists fewer than 400,000 clones; about 83% were seen once. The sample was peripheral blood. This chain uses TRBV28 with TRBJ1-1; D remains unclear. This clonotype was sampled from a man aged 25-45 years with active or convalescent COVID-19. The CDR3 bases are TGTGCCAGCAGTCCATCGTTGAAGAACGGAGCTTTCTTT. It yields the protein CASSPSLKNGAFF.